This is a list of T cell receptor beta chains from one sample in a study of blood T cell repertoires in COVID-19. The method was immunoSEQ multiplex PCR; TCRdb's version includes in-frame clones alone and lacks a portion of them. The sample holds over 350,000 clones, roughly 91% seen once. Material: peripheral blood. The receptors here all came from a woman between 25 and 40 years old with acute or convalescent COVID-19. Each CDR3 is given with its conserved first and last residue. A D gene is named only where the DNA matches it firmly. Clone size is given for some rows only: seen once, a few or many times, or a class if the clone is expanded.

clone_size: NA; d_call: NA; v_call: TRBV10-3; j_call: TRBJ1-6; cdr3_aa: CAISDQGGSPLHF; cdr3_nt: TGTGCCATCAGTGACCAGGGAGGGTCACCCCTCCACTTT
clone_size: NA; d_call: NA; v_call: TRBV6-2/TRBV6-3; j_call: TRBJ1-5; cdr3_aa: CASSFVSHNQPQHF; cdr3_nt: TGTGCCAGCAGTTTTGTTTCCCACAATCAGCCCCAGCATTTT
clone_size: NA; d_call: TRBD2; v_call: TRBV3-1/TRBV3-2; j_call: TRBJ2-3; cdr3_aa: CASSQTSGSTDTQYF; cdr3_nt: TGTGCCAGCAGCCAAACTAGCGGGAGCACAGATACGCAGTATTTT
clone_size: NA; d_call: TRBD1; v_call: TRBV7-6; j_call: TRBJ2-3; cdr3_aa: CASSQWDRLSTDTQYF; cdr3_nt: TGTGCCAGCAGCCAATGGGACAGGCTAAGCACAGATACGCAGTATTTT
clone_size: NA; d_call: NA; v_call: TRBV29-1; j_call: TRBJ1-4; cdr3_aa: CSGGDNGEKLFF; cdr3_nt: TGCAGCGGGGGGGACAACGGAGAAAAACTGTTTTTT
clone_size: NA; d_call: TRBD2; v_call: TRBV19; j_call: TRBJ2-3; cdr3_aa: CASSLSSGGTTDTQYF; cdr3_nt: TGTGCCAGTAGTTTGTCTAGCGGGGGGACTACAGATACGCAGTATTTT
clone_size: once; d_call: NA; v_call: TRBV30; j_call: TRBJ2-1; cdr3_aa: CAWTGADEQFF; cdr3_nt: TGTGCCTGGACCGGTGCTGATGAGCAGTTCTTC
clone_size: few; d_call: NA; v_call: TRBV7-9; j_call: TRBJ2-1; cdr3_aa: CASSSRQVYNEQFF; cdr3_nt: TGTGCCAGCAGCTCTCGCCAGGTTTACAATGAGCAGTTCTTC
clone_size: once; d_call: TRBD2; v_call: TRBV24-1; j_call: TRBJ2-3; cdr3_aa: CATAESGGATDTQYF; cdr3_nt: TGTGCCACCGCTGAGAGCGGGGGGGCAACAGATACGCAGTATTTT
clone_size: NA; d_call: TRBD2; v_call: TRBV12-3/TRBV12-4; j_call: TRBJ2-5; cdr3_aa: CASSYLAGETQYF; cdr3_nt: TGTGCCAGCAGCTACCTAGCGGGAGAGACCCAGTACTTC
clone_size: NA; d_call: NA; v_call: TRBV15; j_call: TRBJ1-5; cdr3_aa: CATSRRAGLGNQPQHF; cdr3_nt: TGTGCCACCAGCAGGAGGGCTGGGTTGGGCAATCAGCCCCAGCATTTT
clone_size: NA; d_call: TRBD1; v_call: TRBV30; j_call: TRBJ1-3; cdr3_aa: CASGQGSSSGNTIYF; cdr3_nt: TGTGCCTCGGGACAGGGCTCTTCCTCTGGAAACACCATATATTTT
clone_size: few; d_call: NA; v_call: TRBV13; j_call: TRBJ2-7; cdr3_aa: CASSLEGGIGSEQYF; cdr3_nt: TGTGCCAGCAGCTTAGAGGGGGGGATCGGGTCCGAGCAGTACTTC
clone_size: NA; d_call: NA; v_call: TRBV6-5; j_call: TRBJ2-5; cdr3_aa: CASSPEIQETQYF; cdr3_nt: TGTGCCAGCAGCCCAGAAATTCAAGAGACCCAGTACTTC
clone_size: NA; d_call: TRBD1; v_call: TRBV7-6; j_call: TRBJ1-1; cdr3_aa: CASSPYRGMNTEAFF; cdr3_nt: TGTGCCAGCAGCCCTTACAGGGGAATGAACACTGAAGCTTTCTTT
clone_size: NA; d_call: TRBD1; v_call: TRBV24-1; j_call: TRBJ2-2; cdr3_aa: CATSDFGAGGFTGELFF; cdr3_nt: TGTGCCACCAGTGATTTCGGGGCAGGGGGATTCACCGGGGAGCTGTTTTTT
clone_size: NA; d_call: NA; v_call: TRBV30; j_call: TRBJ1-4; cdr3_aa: CAWTLGRLGATNEKLFF; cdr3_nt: TGTGCCTGGACCCTAGGACGGTTAGGGGCAACTAATGAAAAACTGTTTTTT
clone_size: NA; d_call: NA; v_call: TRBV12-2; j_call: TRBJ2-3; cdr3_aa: CASRLEIAGAGDTQYF; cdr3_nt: TGTGCAAGTCGCTTAGAGATAGCGGGGGCAGGGGATACGCAGTATTTT